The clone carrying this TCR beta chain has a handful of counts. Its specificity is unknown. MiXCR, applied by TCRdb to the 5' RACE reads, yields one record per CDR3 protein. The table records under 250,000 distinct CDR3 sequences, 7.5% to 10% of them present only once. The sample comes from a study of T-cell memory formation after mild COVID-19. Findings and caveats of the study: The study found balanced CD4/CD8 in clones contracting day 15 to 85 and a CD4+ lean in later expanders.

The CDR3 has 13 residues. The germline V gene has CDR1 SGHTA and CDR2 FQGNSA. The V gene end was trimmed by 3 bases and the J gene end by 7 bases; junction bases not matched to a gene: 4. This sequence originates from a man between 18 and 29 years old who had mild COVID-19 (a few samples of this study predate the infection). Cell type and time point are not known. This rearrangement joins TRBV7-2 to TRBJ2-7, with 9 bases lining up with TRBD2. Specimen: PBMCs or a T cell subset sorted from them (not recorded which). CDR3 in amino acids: CASSFGLAKEQYV. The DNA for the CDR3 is TGTGCCAGCAGCTTTGGACTAGCGAAAGAGCAGTACGTC.